These 27 T cell receptor beta chains were sequenced from one sample in a study of cytomegalovirus exposure and HLA in healthy donors. The PCR ran on 60 Vbeta and 13 Jbeta primers. Generated by immunoSEQ multiplex PCR, the TCRdb table keeps only in-frame clones and is missing some. The table lists over 85,000 clones, about three quarters of them singletons. The specimen sequenced was PBMCs. These TCRs come from an older woman in good health and CMV-seropositive.

The chain carries TRBV19 and TRBJ2-1; D may be TRBD2 (5 bases). From germline, CDR1 is LNHDA and CDR2 SQIVND (reference sequence). The CDR3 is 13 amino acids. The CDR3 sequence: CAAGGTVYNEQFF. The CDR3 nucleotides read TGTGCAGCAGGAGGTACGGTGTACAATGAGCAGTTCTTC.

V is TRBV28 and J is TRBJ1-1; 11 nucleotides agree with TRBD1. The CDR3 is 17 amino acids. With 1 base clipped from V and 7 bases from J, the junction kept 11 bases outside the gene matches. Germline CDR1 is MDHEN and CDR2 is SYDVKM. The CDR3 reads CASSLFPGQGAHIEAFF. CDR3 DNA: TGTGCCAGCAGTTTATTTCCCGGACAGGGGGCGCACATTGAAGCTTTCTTT.

J is TRBJ2-1 and V is TRBV19; 10 nucleotides agree with TRBD2. After removal of 0 bases from V and 6 bases from J, the junction contained 5 bases not matched to a gene. The CDR3 covers 16 residues. In germline, CDR1 is LNHDA, CDR2 SQIVND (reference sequence). CDR3 nucleotide sequence: TGTGCCAGTAGTATAGATCCAAGCGGGAGGGCCAATGAGCAGTTCTTC. Amino acids: CASSIDPSGRANEQFF.

V is TRBV27 and J is TRBJ2-7; D is undetermined. The V end was cut by 5 bases, the J end by 6 bases, with 11 bases between. This CDR3 is 12 amino acids long. Germline CDR1 and CDR2: MNHEY and SMNVEV (reference sequence). The CDR3 bases are TGTGCCAGCAGTCCCCGTCCCGGCGAGCAGTACTTC. Translating it yields CASSPRPGEQYF.

V and J are TRBV10-1 and TRBJ2-1; TRBD2 aligns across 12 bases. The germline gives CDR1 WNHNN, CDR2 SYGVQD (reference sequence). With V trimmed by 3 bases and J by 4 bases, 4 bases remained unmatched. The CDR3 runs 16 residues. CDR3 in DNA: TGCGCCAGCAGTGATACGGGACTAGCGGGTTACAATGAGCAGTTCTTC. This sequence encodes CASSDTGLAGYNEQFF.

This rearrangement joins TRBV7-2 to TRBJ2-1, with D possibly TRBD2 on 6 matching bases. Trimming stripped 3 bases from V and 10 bases from J, with 13 bases between. This CDR3 has 13 amino acids. Germline V CDR1 and CDR2: SGHTA, FQGNSA. CDR3 region: CASSFQGRGEQFF. CDR3 sequence (DNA): TGTGCCAGCAGCTTCCAAGGACGGGGGGAGCAGTTCTTC.

This clone showed up just a few times. The V and J genes are TRBV10-2 and TRBJ2-7, with TRBD1 identical over 9 bases. Trimming took 6 bases from V and 7 from J; bases not matched to a gene: 10. This CDR3 is built from 14 residues. Germline CDR1 and CDR2: WSHSY and SAAADI. CDR3 loop: CASRPGTGSNEQYF. For the CDR3, the DNA is TGCGCCAGCAGACCCGGGACAGGGAGTAATGAGCAGTACTTC.

The chain combines TRBV7-3 with TRBJ2-7; perhaps TRBD1 as D (6 bases). V was pared by 3 bases and J by 5 bases, with 11 bases between. There are 13 residues in the CDR3. Germline CDR1 reads SGHTA; CDR2 reads FQGTGA. This CDR3 reads CASSFQGFNEQYF. DNA for the CDR3: TGTGCCAGCAGCTTCCAGGGGTTCAACGAGCAGTACTTC.

There are a few counts of this clone. The chain has TRBV28 and TRBJ2-7, with a weak D call TRBD2 (5 bases). CDR1 is MDHEN, CDR2 SYDVKM, per germline. The CDR3 is 14 amino acids. V lost 7 bases to trimming and J lost 3 bases, with 16 bases between them. The CDR3 loop reads CASNEVSLGYEQYF. Here the CDR3 DNA reads TGTGCCAGCAATGAAGTCTCACTAGGCTACGAGCAGTACTTC.

The chain links TRBV27 to TRBJ1-2; 7 nucleotides line up with TRBD1. The CDR3 covers 13 residues. V trimming: 3 bases; J trimming: 6 bases; junction bases outside the gene matches: 4. CDR1 and CDR2 (germline): MNHEY, SMNVEV (reference sequence). CDR3 amino acids: CASSLLGGDGYTF. The DNA for the CDR3 is TGTGCCAGCAGTTTGTTAGGGGGCGATGGCTACACCTTC.

The chain links TRBV5-4 to TRBJ2-7, with TRBD2 matching over 10 bases. The CDR3 sequence is 15 residues long. CDR1 is SGHNT, CDR2 YYREEE, per germline (reference sequence). The ends lost 4 bases at V and 2 bases at J; junction bases unmatched: 6. The CDR3 here is CASSVGTSVTYEQYF. Written as DNA, the CDR3 is TGTGCCAGCAGCGTGGGGACTAGCGTCACCTACGAGCAGTACTTC. The full variable domain, in which reference TRBV5-4 and TRBJ2-7 provide the parts outside the CDR3, is ETGVTQSPTHLIKTRGQQVTLRCSSQSGHNTVSWYQQALGQGPQFIFQYYREEENGRGNFPPRFSGLQFPNYSSELNVNALELDDSALYLCASSVGTSVTYEQYFGPGTRLTVT.

CDR3 DNA sequence: TGCGCCAGCAGCCCGGTCACAGGAAAAAACACTGAAGCTTTCTTT. Protein: CASSPVTGKNTEAFF. The chain carries TRBV5-1 and TRBJ1-1; possible D gene TRBD1, 5 bases. V gave up 4 bases and J gave up 2 bases, with 15 bases separating them. The CDR3 has 15 amino acids. Germline V gene data show CDR1 as SGHRS and CDR2 as YFSETQ.

This chain joins TRBV6-5 and TRBJ1-2, with a weak D call TRBD1 (6 bases). Germline V lookup: CDR1 MNHEY, CDR2 SVGAGI. V was pared by 2 bases and J by 3 bases, with 10 bases between. This CDR3 contains 14 residues. CDR3 in DNA: TGTGCCAGCAGTTACGACAGGCCCTACTATGGCTACACCTTC. Translation gives CASSYDRPYYGYTF.

This clone was recorded once. The V gene is TRBV4-1, the J gene TRBJ1-3; D uncertain. Germline CDR1 and CDR2: MGHRA and YSYEKL. V was cut by 0 bases and J by 3 bases, with 9 bases left in between. The CDR3 length is 15 residues. CDR3 coding DNA: TGCGCCAGCAGCCAAGATCGGTCGGGTGGAAACACCATATATTTT. Residues: CASSQDRSGGNTIYF.

The J gene is TRBJ1-1, the V gene TRBV7-9; 8 bases match TRBD1. The CDR3 consists of 13 residues. The germline gives CDR1 SEHNR, CDR2 FQNEAQ (reference sequence). The V and J ends lost 4 bases and 7 bases, in that order; junction bases with no gene match: 5. The CDR3 DNA sequence: TGTGCCAGCAGCTATGGACAGGGCCTTGAAGCTTTCTTT. As protein: CASSYGQGLEAFF.

V usage is TRBV5-1 and J usage is TRBJ1-2; 8 bases map to TRBD1. This CDR3 region has 16 residues. Germline-derived CDR1 and CDR2 are SGHRS and YFSETQ. V gave up 0 bases and J gave up 2 bases; unmatched junction bases: 6. CDR3 region: CASSLATGGRNYGYTF. As DNA, the CDR3 is TGCGCCAGCAGCTTGGCAACAGGGGGAAGAAACTATGGCTACACCTTC.

J is TRBJ2-7 and V is TRBV28, with 7 bases matching TRBD2. The V gene's germline CDR1 is MDHEN and CDR2 SYDVKM. The CDR3 contains 22 residues. With 0 bases clipped from V and 3 bases from J, the junction kept 26 bases outside the gene matches. This CDR3 reads CASSLWTVLGGRVEGFGYEQYF. The CDR3 nucleotides read TGTGCCAGCAGTTTATGGACGGTTTTGGGAGGGAGGGTTGAAGGGTTTGGCTACGAGCAGTACTTC.

V usage is TRBV10-1 and J usage is TRBJ1-4, with D perhaps TRBD1 (5 bases). The CDR3 extends over 14 amino acids. The germline CDR1 and CDR2 sequences are WNHNN and SYGVQD (reference sequence). V lost 0 bases and J 6 bases, leaving 8 bases between the germline ends. CDR3 region: CASSESTGDEKLFF. The CDR3 DNA reads TGCGCCAGCAGTGAGTCGACGGGGGATGAAAAACTGTTTTTT.

The chain carries TRBV28 and TRBJ2-5; D uncertain. Trimming took off 3 bases at V and 11 bases at J, with 13 bases between the two ends. This CDR3 has 12 residues. The germline V gene has CDR1 MDHEN and CDR2 SYDVKM. This CDR3 reads CASSLTIYGQYF. CDR3 coding DNA: TGTGCCAGCAGTTTGACAATATATGGGCAGTACTTC.

V usage is TRBV7-9 and J usage is TRBJ1-5; D unclear. The CDR3 covers 14 residues. V was cut by 6 bases and J by 2 bases, with 11 bases left in between. CDR1 and CDR2 from the germline V gene are SEHNR and FQNEAQ (reference sequence). The CDR3 sequence is CASSGSGGNQPQHF. The CDR3 region has the DNA TGTGCCAGCAGTGGTTCGGGAGGCAATCAGCCCCAGCATTTT.

As for this clone: The same CDR3 is also encoded by other DNA sequences in this sample. The chain recombines TRBV6-6 with TRBJ1-3; D is ambiguous. Germline V gene sequence: CDR1 MNHNY, CDR2 SVGAGI (reference sequence). The CDR3 has 14 amino acids. Deletions cut 9 bases from V and 1 base from J, with 13 bases between. The CDR3 spells CASSAGYSGNTIYF. The CDR3 bases are TGTGCCAGTAGTGCGGGGTATTCTGGAAACACCATATATTTT.

V and J are TRBV9 and TRBJ2-1, with 14 nucleotides matching TRBD2. V lost 2 bases, J lost 9 bases, and 7 bases stayed unmatched. This CDR3 contains 16 residues. Germline V gene sequence: CDR1 SGDLS, CDR2 YYNGEE. For the CDR3, the DNA is TGTGCCAGCAGCGTTACCGGGACTAGCGGGAGTACTGAGCAGTTCTTC. This encodes CASSVTGTSGSTEQFF.

The chain employs TRBV9 and TRBJ1-2; TRBD1 agrees at 7 bases. The CDR3 covers 14 residues. Germline values: CDR1 SGDLS, CDR2 YYNGEE. V was pared by 3 bases and J by 2 bases, with 4 bases of the junction left unmatched. CDR3 DNA: TGTGCCAGCAGCGCCACGGGACAGAACTATGGCTACACCTTC. It translates to CASSATGQNYGYTF.

The rearrangement uses TRBV28 and TRBJ1-2; perhaps TRBD1 as D (6 bases). Between the trimmed V and J ends, which lost 3 bases and 4 bases, there was a span of 15 bases. The CDR3 is 15 amino acids. Per germline, CDR1 MDHEN and CDR2 SYDVKM. DNA for the CDR3: TGTGCCAGCAGTTTTGCGGGGGGCTTCGGCTATGGCTACACCTTC. Its protein is CASSFAGGFGYGYTF.

This clone came up once. The rearrangement joins TRBV19 to TRBJ1-1; D call uncertain. V was clipped by 8 bases and J by 7 bases, with 20 bases between them. CDR3 length: 14 residues. The germline V gene has CDR1 LNHDA and CDR2 SQIVND (reference sequence). The CDR3 sequence: CASGRTVSRFEAFF. The CDR3 DNA sequence: TGTGCCAGTGGGAGGACGGTCAGTAGGTTTGAAGCTTTCTTT.

This clone was detected only a few times. The same CDR3 also results from other DNA sequences found in this sample. V is TRBV7-9 and J is TRBJ2-3; D is ambiguous. This CDR3 is built from 14 residues. Germline loops: CDR1 SEHNR, CDR2 FQNEAQ (reference sequence). Trimming took off 4 bases at V and 0 bases at J, with 8 bases between the two ends. The CDR3 DNA follows: TGTGCCAGCAGCTCACGACTTAGCACAGATACGCAGTATTTT. Translated, it gives CASSSRLSTDTQYF.

This chain joins TRBV11-2 and TRBJ2-7; 7 bases map to TRBD2. Germline V gene sequence: CDR1 SGHAT, CDR2 FQNNGV. V lost 1 base and J lost 6; bases outside the gene matches: 9. This CDR3 region has 15 residues. Written as DNA, the CDR3 is TGTGCCAGCAGCTTAGTAGAGGCGGGAGAGGGCGAGCAGTACTTC. Amino acid sequence: CASSLVEAGEGEQYF.